The source of this TCR beta chain is a study of T cells after yellow fever vaccination. The CDR3 contains 14 residues. V was trimmed by 5 bases and J by 9 bases, leaving 17 bases between them. The table lists this clonotype with a few counts. TCRdb independently ran MiXCR on the 5' RACE reads; one entry per CDR3 protein. The data show about 320,000 distinct CDR3 sequences, around 11% seen once. The genes are TRBV12-3 or TRBV12-4 and TRBJ1-3; a weak D match, TRBD1 (6 bases). Specimen: CD4+ T cells sorted from PBMCs, collected 45 days after the yellow fever booster vaccination. The receptor was isolated from a man aged 18 to 35 who received the YFV17D yellow fever vaccine. This chain's CDR3 is CASSRQGSVSTIYF. CDR3 in DNA: TGTGCCAGCAGTCGTCAGGGGTCTGTGAGCACCATATATTTT.